This entry features one T cell receptor beta chain sequence. Its antigen is as yet unknown. These data originate in a study of OX40 agonist ivuxolimab in advanced cancers. General study points: Antigen specificity of clonally expanded peripheral T cells was not established. Some of the nonresponding patients also showed low levels of normalized T-cell clonal expansion. Compared with CD4+, CD8+ T cells on average had more expanded clones. Clonal expansion among partial responders at 0.1-3.0 mg/kg ranked near the lowest.

V was clipped by 2 bases and J by 1 base; unmatched bases: 6. Germline CDR1 reads SGHAT; CDR2 reads FQDESV (reference sequence). The CDR3 runs to 16 residues. The method was immunoSEQ multiplex PCR; TCRdb's version includes in-frame clones alone and lacks a portion of them. The data hold some 95,000 clones, with roughly 84% observed a single time. This material consisted of CD4+ or CD8+ T cells sorted from blood, taken in a trial of the OX40 agonist ivuxolimab. The chain recombines TRBV11-1 with TRBJ2-3, with 7 nucleotides matching TRBD1. The sequence derives from an adult with an advanced solid tumor such as melanoma, head and neck, liver or kidney cancer. CDR3 sequence: CASSLLKGAGTDTQYF. In DNA, the CDR3 is TGTGCCAGCAGCTTATTGAAGGGGGCGGGCACAGATACGCAGTATTTT.